A single TCR beta chain is shown here with its context. Its specificity is unknown. This entry comes from a study of beta chain features in type 1 diabetes. General study points: The similarity of naive, central memory and Treg TCRB repertoires appeared greater among patients than among healthy donors.

Sorting based on CD45RO/CCR7/CD25/CD127/CD95/CD27 separated CD4+ naive, central memory, regulatory and stem cell-like memory cells. The J segment lost 3 bases and the V segment lost 0 bases, leaving 2 bases of the junction unmatched. CDR3 length equals 15 residues. Germline loops: CDR1 SGHDT, CDR2 YYEEEE. Expressed TCRB transcripts were sequenced because the isolated RNA had all been reverse transcribed beforehand. Libraries were prepared by immunoSEQ multiplex PCR; TCRdb keeps only in-frame clonotypes and omits some of them. The table shows 810,000 or so clones, with around a sixth occurring only once.

This receptor was obtained from a woman aged 18-30 years in good health. V gene TRBV5-6 combines with J gene TRBJ2-7; 11 nucleotides match TRBD1. The sample was naive CD4+ T cells from blood. Here the CDR3 reads CASSLVGTGGYEQYF. The DNA for the CDR3 is TGTGCCAGCAGCTTGGTTGGGACAGGGGGCTACGAGCAGTACTTC.